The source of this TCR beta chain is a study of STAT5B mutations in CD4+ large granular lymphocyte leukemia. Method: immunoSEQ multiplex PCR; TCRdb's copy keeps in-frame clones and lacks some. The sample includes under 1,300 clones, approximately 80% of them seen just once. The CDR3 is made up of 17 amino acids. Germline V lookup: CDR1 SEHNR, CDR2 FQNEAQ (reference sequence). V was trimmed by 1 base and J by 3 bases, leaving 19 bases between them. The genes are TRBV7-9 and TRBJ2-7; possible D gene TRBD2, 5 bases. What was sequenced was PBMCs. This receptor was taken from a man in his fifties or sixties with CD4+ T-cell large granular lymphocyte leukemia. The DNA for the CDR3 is TGTGCCAGCAGCTTAGGAGCCGTCCGGGGTCCAAACTACGAGCAGTACTTC. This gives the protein CASSLGAVRGPNYEQYF.